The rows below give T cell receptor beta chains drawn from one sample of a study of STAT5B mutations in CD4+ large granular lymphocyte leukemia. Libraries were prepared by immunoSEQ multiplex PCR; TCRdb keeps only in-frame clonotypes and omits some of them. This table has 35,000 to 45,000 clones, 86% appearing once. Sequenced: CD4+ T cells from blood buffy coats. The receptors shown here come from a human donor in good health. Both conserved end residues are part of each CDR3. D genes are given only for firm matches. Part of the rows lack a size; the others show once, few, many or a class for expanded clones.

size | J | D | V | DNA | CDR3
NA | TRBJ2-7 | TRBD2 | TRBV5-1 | TGCGCCAGCAGCTTGGCCGCACCTAGCGGGATCCCCTACGAGCAGTACTTC | CASSLAAPSGIPYEQYF
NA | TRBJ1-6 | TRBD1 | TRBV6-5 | TGTGCCAGCAGTTACTCGCCGACAGGGAGTAATTCACCCCTCCACTTT | CASSYSPTGSNSPLHF
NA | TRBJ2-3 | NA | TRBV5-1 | TGCGCCAGCAGCTTAGCAGATACGCAGTATTTT | CASSLADTQYF
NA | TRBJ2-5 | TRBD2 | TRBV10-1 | TGCGCCAGCAGTGAGTCGATCAGCGGGGTAGAGACCCAGTACTTC | CASSESISGVETQYF
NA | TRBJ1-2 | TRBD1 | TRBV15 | TGTGCCACCAGCAGAGATTTAGTAGGGACAGGGTATGGCTACACCTTC | CATSRDLVGTGYGYTF
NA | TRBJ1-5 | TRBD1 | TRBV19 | TGTGCCAGTAGTACGGGGGGACAGGGGCATCAGCCCCAGCATTTT | CASSTGGQGHQPQHF
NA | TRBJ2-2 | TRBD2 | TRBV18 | TGTGCCAGCTCACCATTGGGACTAGCGGGAGCGGACACCGGGGAGCTGTTTTTT | CASSPLGLAGADTGELFF
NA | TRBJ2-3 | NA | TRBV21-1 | TGTGCCAGCAGCACCGGGGTGGGCTACTGCACAGATACGCAGTATTTT | CASSTGVGYCTDTQYF
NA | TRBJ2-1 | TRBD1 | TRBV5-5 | TGTGCCAGCAGCTTATTTCCGGGACAGGGTGGGACCAATGAGCAGTTCTTC | CASSLFPGQGGTNEQFF
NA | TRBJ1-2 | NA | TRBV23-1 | TGCGCCAGCAGTAAAGACGCGGAGTGCTATGGCTACACCTTC | CASSKDAECYGYTF
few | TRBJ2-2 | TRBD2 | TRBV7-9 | TGTGCCAGCAGCCCGGGACTAGCGGGAGTACCCGGGGAGCTGTTTTTT | CASSPGLAGVPGELFF
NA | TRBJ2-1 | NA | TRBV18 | TGTGCCAGCTCACCCTCGTCCGGGGGGCGGATGGGTGAGCAGTTCTTC | CASSPSSGGRMGEQFF
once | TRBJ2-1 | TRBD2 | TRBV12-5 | TGTGCTAGTGGCAGAGGACTAGCGGGTTCTTACAATGAGCAGTTCTTC | CASGRGLAGSYNEQFF
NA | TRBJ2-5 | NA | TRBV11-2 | TGTGCCAGCAGAGGAACCCCGACTAGTGTGGCCCAGTACTTC | CASRGTPTSVAQYF
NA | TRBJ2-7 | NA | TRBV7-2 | TGTGCCAGCAGCTTATCTAGGACCCTCGTTTTCGAGCAGTACTTC | CASSLSRTLVFEQYF
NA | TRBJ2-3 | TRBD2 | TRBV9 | TGTGCCAGCAGCGTAGTTACTAGCGGAGATACGCAGTATTTT | CASSVVTSGDTQYF
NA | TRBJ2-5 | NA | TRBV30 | TGTGCCTGGAGTGTACCAGAGACCCAGTACTTC | CAWSVPETQYF
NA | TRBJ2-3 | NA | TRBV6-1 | TGTGCCTGCAGACAGCAAGCGAGCACAGATACGCAGTATTTT | CACRQQASTDTQYF
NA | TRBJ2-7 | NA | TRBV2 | TGTGCCAGCACTAGGACAGTGCTGCTCTCCTACGAGCAGTACTTC | CASTRTVLLSYEQYF
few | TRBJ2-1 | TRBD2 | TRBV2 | TGTGCCAGCAGTGATAGCACTAGCGGGAGTAATGAGCAGTTCTTC | CASSDSTSGSNEQFF
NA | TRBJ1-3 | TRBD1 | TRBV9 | TGTGCCAGCAGCTCCAACACCCGCGACAGGGCTGGAAACACCATATATTTT | CASSSNTRDRAGNTIYF
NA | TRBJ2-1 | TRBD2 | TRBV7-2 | TGTGCCAGCAGCTTTAGCGGGGGCAATGAGCAGTTCTTC | CASSFSGGNEQFF
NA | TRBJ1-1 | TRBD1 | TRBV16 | TGTGCCAGCAGCCAATTTCGGACAGGGTTCGGGACTGAAGCTTTCTTT | CASSQFRTGFGTEAFF
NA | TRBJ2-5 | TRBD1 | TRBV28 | TGTGCCAGCAGTAACGGACAGGAAGCAGAGACCCAGTACTTC | CASSNGQEAETQYF
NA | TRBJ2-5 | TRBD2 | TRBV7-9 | TGTGCCAGCAGTTTAGCGGGAGGGCAAGAGACCCAGTACTTC | CASSLAGGQETQYF
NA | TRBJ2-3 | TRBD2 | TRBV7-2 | TGTGCCAGCAGCTTAGCGTCAGCGGGAGGATATGGAGATACGCAGTATTTT | CASSLASAGGYGDTQYF
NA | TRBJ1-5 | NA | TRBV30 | TGTGCCTGGAGTCTGTCGTTCGGCAATCAGCCCCAGCATTTT | CAWSLSFGNQPQHF
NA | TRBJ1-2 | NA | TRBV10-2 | TGCGCCAGCAGTGAGTCGAAGGCTGTGGCTCTTGGATCCTATGGCTACACCTTC | CASSESKAVALGSYGYTF
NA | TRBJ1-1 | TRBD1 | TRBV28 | TGTGCCAGCAGGGATAACAGGGGGGGGAACACTGAAGCTTTCTTT | CASRDNRGGNTEAFF
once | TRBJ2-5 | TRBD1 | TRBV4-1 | TGCGCCAGCAGCCCCCTCGGACAGGGGAGAGGAGAGACCCAGTACTTC | CASSPLGQGRGETQYF
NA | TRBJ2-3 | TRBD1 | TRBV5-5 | TGTGCCAGCAGCCGGGACAGCGGCAAGGATACGCAGTATTTT | CASSRDSGKDTQYF
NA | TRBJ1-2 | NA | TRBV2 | TGTGCCAGCAGTGCGTCCAGGTCTGATGGCTACACCTTC | CASSASRSDGYTF
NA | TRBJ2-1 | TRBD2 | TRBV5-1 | TGCGCCAGCAGCTGGGGACTAGCGGACTCCTACAATGAGCAGTTCTTC | CASSWGLADSYNEQFF
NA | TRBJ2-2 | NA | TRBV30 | TGTGCCTGGAGTGTATGGCCTTCGAGGAACGCCGGGGAGCTGTTTTTT | CAWSVWPSRNAGELFF
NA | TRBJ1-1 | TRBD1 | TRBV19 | TGTGCCAGTAGCAAAAGGGACAGGATGAACACTGAAGCTTTCTTT | CASSKRDRMNTEAFF
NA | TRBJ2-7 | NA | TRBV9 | TGTGCCAGCAGCGTAGGTCCCAACTCCTACGAGCAGTACTTC | CASSVGPNSYEQYF
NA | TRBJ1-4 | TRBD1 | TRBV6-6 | TGTGCCAGCAGTCGACAGGGGGAACTGTTTTTT | CASSRQGELFF
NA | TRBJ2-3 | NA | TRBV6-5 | TGTGCCAGCAGTTATTCGTATGGCACAGATACGCAGTATTTT | CASSYSYGTDTQYF
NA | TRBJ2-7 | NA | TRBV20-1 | TGCAGTGCTCTCCGCATAGGGGTGCAGTACTTC | CSALRIGVQYF
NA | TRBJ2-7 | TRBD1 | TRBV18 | TGTGCCAGCTCACCACTGGACAGGGCCCCCGGTGAGCAGTACTTC | CASSPLDRAPGEQYF
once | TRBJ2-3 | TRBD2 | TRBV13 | TGTGCCAGCAGCCCCGGACTAGCGGGCACAGATACGCAGTATTTT | CASSPGLAGTDTQYF
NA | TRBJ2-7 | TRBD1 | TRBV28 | TGTGCCAGCAGCGGGACAGCCCTCGGCGAGCAGTACTTC | CASSGTALGEQYF
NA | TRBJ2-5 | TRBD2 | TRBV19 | TGTGCCAGTAGCGGGGGGGGACTAGCGGTCCAAGAGACCCAGTACTTC | CASSGGGLAVQETQYF
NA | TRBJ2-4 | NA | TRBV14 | TGTGCCAGCAGCCAAGCGGGACTAGCCAAAAACATTCAGTACTTC | CASSQAGLAKNIQYF